The 10 T cell receptor beta chains below all came from one sample that was sequenced in a study of OX40 agonist ivuxolimab in advanced cancers. Generated by immunoSEQ multiplex PCR, the TCRdb table keeps only in-frame clones and is missing some. The sample yields some 85,000 clones, about 91% seen once. The sequencing here drew on CD4+ or CD8+ T cells sorted from blood, taken in a trial of the OX40 agonist ivuxolimab. All receptors derive from an adult with an advanced solid tumor such as melanoma, head and neck, liver or kidney cancer.

V usage is TRBV6-6 and J usage is TRBJ2-7; weak D call: TRBD1 (5 bases). CDR1 MNHNY and CDR2 SVGAGI come from the germline V gene (reference sequence). The CDR3 sequence is 13 residues long. Trimming shortened V by 5 bases and J by 1 base, and 9 bases separated the two germline ends. The CDR3 nucleotides are TGTGCCAGCAGTCTGAGACAGTCCTACGAGCAGTACTTC. Translating gives CASSLRQSYEQYF.

In its sample, this clone was seen once. The chain has TRBV7-2 and TRBJ1-4; TRBD1 is a possible D gene (6 bases). Germline V gene data show CDR1 as SGHTA and CDR2 as FQGNSA. The CDR3 totals 15 residues. Trimming left V 5 bases short and J 3 bases short, with 13 bases between. Here the CDR3 DNA reads TGTGCCAGCAGCACTAGAGGGGGGGCTAATGAAAAACTGTTTTTT. The encoded protein is CASSTRGGANEKLFF.

Only one count was recorded for this clone. This chain links TRBV12-1 with TRBJ2-7; the table's D gene call, TRBD1, was not cross checked with the DNA. TRBV12-1 is a listed pseudogene. The CDR3 length is 11 residues. The CDR3 nucleotides are TGTGCCAGCAGCACAGCCGCCGAGCAGTACTTC. Amino acid sequence: CASSTAAEQYF.

The rearrangement joins TRBV15 to TRBJ2-5; possibly TRBD2 for D (5 bases). Trimming shortened V by 0 bases and J by 3 bases, and 11 bases separated the two germline ends. The CDR3 consists of 15 residues. From germline, CDR1 is LNHNV and CDR2 YYDKDF (reference sequence). CDR3 nucleotides: TGTGCCACCAGCAGAGATCTGACGGGAAAAGAGACCCAGTACTTC. Translated: CATSRDLTGKETQYF.

This rearrangement joins TRBV5-4 to TRBJ1-4; weak D call: TRBD1 (5 bases). The germline gives CDR1 SGHNT, CDR2 YYREEE (reference sequence). The CDR3 length is 13 residues. V was pared by 4 bases and J by 8 bases, with 12 bases between. CDR3 protein: CASSQGRGEKLFF. CDR3 DNA sequence: TGTGCCAGCAGCCAGGGCCGTGGGGAAAAACTGTTTTTT.

This clone is a singleton in its sample. The chain combines TRBV7-8 with TRBJ2-1; 11 bases agree with TRBD2. The germline V gene encodes CDR1 SGHVS and CDR2 FQNEAQ. V lost 5 bases, J lost 3 bases, and 3 bases stayed unmatched. The CDR3 is made up of 15 amino acids. The CDR3 nucleotides are TGTGCCAGCAGCCCGACTAGCGGGAACTACAATGAGCAGTTCTTC. Translated, it gives CASSPTSGNYNEQFF.

The V gene is TRBV27, the J gene TRBJ2-5; 12 bases agree with TRBD2. In germline, CDR1 is MNHEY, CDR2 SMNVEV (reference sequence). V lost 2 bases and J lost 6; bases outside the gene matches: 4. The CDR3 length is 15 residues. CDR3 DNA: TGTGCCAGCAGTTTAACGACTAGCGGGAGACAGACCCAGTACTTC. Its translation is CASSLTTSGRQTQYF.

This chain links TRBV5-1 with TRBJ2-7; 9 nucleotides match TRBD1. The CDR3 has 17 amino acids. V shed 4 bases, J shed 2 bases, and the junction held 13 bases outside the gene matches. CDR1 SGHRS and CDR2 YFSETQ come from the germline V gene. The CDR3: CASSPGILWTGAYEQYF. The CDR3, as DNA: TGCGCCAGCAGCCCGGGGATCTTATGGACAGGGGCCTACGAGCAGTACTTC.

The chain uses TRBV28 and TRBJ2-5, with D possibly being TRBD1 or TRBD2 (5 bases each). V was cut by 6 bases and J by 1 base, with 12 bases left in between. The CDR3 is 14 residues long. Germline lookup yields CDR1 MDHEN and CDR2 SYDVKM. Here the CDR3 DNA reads TGTGCCAGCAGATTGGGACGTAGCCAAGAGACCCAGTACTTC. Protein product: CASRLGRSQETQYF. Full variable domain (outside the CDR3, taken from reference TRBV28 and TRBJ2-5): DVKVTQSSRYLVKRTGEKVFLECVQDMDHENMFWYRQDPGLGLRLIYFSYDVKMKEKGDIPEGYSVSREKKERFSLILESASTNQTSMYLCASRLGRSQETQYFGPGTRLLVL.

The chain employs TRBV27 and TRBJ2-2; 12 nucleotides line up with TRBD2. V was clipped by 2 bases and J by 0 bases; unmatched bases: 13. The CDR3 extends over 21 amino acids. CDR1 is MNHEY, CDR2 SMNVEV, per germline (reference sequence). CDR3 amino acids: CASSLPTLAGGPGANTGELFF. CDR3 bases: TGTGCCAGCAGTTTACCCACTCTAGCGGGAGGGCCTGGGGCGAACACCGGGGAGCTGTTTTTT.